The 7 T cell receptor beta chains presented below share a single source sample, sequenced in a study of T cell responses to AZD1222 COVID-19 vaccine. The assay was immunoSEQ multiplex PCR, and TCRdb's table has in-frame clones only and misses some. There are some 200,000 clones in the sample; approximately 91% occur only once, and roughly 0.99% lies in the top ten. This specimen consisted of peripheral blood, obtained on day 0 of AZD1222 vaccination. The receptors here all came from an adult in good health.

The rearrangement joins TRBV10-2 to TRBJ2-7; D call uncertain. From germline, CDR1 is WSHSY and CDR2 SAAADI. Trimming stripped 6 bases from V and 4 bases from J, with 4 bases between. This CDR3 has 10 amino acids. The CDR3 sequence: CASSDYEQYF. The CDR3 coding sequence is TGCGCCAGCAGCGATTACGAGCAGTACTTC.

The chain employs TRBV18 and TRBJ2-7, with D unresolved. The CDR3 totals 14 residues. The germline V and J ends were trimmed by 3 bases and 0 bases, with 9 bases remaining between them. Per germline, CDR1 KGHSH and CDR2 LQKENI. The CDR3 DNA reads TGTGCCAGCTCACCCGACACCTACTCCTACGAGCAGTACTTC. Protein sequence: CASSPDTYSYEQYF. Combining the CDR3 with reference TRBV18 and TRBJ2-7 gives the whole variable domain NAGVMQNPRHLVRRRGQEARLRCSPMKGHSHVYWYRQLPEEGLKFMVYLQKENIIDESGMPKERFSAEFPKEGPSILRIQQVVRGDSAAYFCASSPDTYSYEQYFGPGTRLTVT.

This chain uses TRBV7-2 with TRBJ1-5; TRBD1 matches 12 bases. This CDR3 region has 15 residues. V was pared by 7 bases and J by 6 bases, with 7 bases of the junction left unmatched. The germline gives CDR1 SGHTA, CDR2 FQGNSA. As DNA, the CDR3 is TGTGCCAGCACCTCGGGACAGGGGGCAGGTCAGCCCCAGCATTTT. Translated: CASTSGQGAGQPQHF. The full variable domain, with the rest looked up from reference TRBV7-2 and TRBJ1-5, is GAGVSQSPSNKVTEKGKDVELRCDPISGHTALYWYRQSLGQGLEFLIYFQGNSAPDKSGLPSDRFSAERTGGSVSTLTIQRTQQEDSAVYLCASTSGQGAGQPQHFGDGTRLSIL.

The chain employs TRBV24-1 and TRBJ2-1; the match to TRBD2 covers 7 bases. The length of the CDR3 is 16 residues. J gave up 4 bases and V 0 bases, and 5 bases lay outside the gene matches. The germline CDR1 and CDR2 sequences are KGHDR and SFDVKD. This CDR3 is CATSDLRPSGYNEQFF. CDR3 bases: TGTGCCACCAGTGATTTGCGCCCTAGCGGATACAATGAGCAGTTCTTC.

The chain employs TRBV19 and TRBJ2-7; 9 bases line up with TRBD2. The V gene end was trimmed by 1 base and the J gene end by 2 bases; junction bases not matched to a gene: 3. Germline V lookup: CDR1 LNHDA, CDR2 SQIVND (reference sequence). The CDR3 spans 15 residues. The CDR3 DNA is TGTGCCAGTAGTATAGGCACTAGCGGGCCCTACGAGCAGTACTTC. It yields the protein CASSIGTSGPYEQYF.

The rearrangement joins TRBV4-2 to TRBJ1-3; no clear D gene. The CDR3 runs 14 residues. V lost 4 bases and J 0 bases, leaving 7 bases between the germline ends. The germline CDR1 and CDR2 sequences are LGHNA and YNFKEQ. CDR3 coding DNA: TGTGCCAGCAGCCGGACGGACTCTGGAAACACCATATATTTT. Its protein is CASSRTDSGNTIYF.

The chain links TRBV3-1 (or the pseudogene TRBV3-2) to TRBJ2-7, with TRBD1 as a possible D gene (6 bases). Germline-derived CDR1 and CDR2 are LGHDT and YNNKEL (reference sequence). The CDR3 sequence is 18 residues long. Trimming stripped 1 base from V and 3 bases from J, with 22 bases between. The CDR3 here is CASSQGICSVDSYYEQYF. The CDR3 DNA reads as TGTGCCAGCAGCCAAGGGATCTGTTCTGTGGACAGCTACTACGAGCAGTACTTC.